This T cell receptor (beta chain) was captured by sequencing in a study of T cells in Graves' hyperthyroidism and ophthalmopathy. V lost 0 bases and J 0 bases, leaving 10 bases between the germline ends. The CDR3 totals 15 residues. Germline V gene lookup returns CDR1 SGHRS and CDR2 YFSETQ. This clonotype was detected ten times or more. RNA transcripts provided the source from which TCR beta CDR3 regions were amplified. The study used the HTBI primer set for a first-round RT-PCR of the TCR CDR3. TCRdb processed the multiplex PCR reads anew with MiXCR; each CDR3 protein has one entry. The table shows some 720,000 distinct CDR3 sequences, with about 17% occurring only once.

The TCR originated in a man aged 18 to 30 with Graves' hyperthyroidism. The chain employs TRBV5-1 and TRBJ2-7; no definite D call. Input material: blood. CDR3 amino acids: CASSLDGGSSYEQYF. The CDR3 DNA sequence: TGCGCCAGCAGCTTGGACGGCGGAAGCTCCTACGAGCAGTACTTC.